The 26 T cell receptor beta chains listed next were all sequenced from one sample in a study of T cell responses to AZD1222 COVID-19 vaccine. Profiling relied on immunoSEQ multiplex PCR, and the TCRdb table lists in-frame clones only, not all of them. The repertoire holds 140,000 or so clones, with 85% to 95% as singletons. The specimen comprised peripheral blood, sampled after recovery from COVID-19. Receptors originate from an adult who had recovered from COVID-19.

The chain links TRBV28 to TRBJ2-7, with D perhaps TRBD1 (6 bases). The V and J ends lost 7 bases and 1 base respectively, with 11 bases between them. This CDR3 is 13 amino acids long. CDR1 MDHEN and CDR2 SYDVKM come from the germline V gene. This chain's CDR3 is CASKGDISYEQYF. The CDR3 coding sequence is TGTGCCAGCAAAGGGGACATATCCTACGAGCAGTACTTC.

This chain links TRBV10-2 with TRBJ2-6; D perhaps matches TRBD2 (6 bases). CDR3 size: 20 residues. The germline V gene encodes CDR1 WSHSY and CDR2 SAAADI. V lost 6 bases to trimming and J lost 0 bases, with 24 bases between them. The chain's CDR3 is CASRPKFAGLIHSGANVLTF. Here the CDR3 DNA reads TGCGCCAGCAGACCGAAATTCGCGGGACTTATCCACTCTGGGGCCAACGTCCTGACTTTC.

The CDR3 sequence is CASSLNGGTLSYEQYF. CDR3 sequence (DNA): TGTGCCAGCAGTTTAAATGGGGGGACGTTGTCCTACGAGCAGTACTTC. V is TRBV28 and J is TRBJ2-7; weak D call: TRBD2 (6 bases). CDR1 and CDR2 (germline): MDHEN, SYDVKM. The CDR3 has 16 amino acids. V was trimmed by 2 bases and J by 1 base, leaving 15 bases between them.

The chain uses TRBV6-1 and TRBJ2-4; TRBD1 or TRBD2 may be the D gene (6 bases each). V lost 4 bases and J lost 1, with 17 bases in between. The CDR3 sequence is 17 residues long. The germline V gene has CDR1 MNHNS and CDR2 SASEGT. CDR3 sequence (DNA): TGTGCCAGCAGTGGAGGGGGGACCCCGGCTGCCAAAAACATTCAGTACTTC. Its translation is CASSGGGTPAAKNIQYF.

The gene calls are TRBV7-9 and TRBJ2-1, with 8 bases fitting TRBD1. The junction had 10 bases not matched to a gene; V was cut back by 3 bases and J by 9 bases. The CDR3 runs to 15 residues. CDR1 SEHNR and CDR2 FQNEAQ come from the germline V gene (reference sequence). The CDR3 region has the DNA TGTGCCAGCAGCTTGGGGACAGGTATCATTGGTGAGCAGTTCTTC. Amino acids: CASSLGTGIIGEQFF.

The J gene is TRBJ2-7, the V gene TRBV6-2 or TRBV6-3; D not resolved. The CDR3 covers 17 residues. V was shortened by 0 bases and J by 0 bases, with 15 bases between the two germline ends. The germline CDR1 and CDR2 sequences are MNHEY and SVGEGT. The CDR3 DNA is TGTGCCAGCAGTTACTCTTTCGGCGCAGGAAACTCCTACGAGCAGTACTTC. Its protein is CASSYSFGAGNSYEQYF.

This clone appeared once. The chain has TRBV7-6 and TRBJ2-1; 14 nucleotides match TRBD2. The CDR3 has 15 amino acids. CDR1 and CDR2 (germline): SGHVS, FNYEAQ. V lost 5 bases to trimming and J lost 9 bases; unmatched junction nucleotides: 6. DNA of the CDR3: TGTGCCAGCAGCCCGGGACTAGCGGGAGTAGGTGAGCAGTTCTTC. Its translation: CASSPGLAGVGEQFF. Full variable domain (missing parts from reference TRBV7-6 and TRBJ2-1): GAGVSQSPRYKVTKRGQDVALRCDPISGHVSLYWYRQALGQGPEFLTYFNYEAQQDKSGLPNDRFSAERPEGSISTLTIQRTEQRDSAMYRCASSPGLAGVGEQFFGPGTRLTVL.

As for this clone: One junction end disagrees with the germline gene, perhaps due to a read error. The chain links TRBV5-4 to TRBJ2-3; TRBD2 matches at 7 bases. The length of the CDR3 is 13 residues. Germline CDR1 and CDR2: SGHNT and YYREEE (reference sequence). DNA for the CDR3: TGTGCCAGCAGCTCGACTAGCACATATACGCAGTATTTT. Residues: CASSSTSTYTQYF. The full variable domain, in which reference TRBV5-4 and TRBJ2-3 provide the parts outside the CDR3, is ETGVTQSPTHLIKTRGQQVTLRCSSQSGHNTVSWYQQALGQGPQFIFQYYREEENGRGNFPPRFSGLQFPNYSSELNVNALELDDSALYLCASSSTSTYTQYFGPGTRLTVL.

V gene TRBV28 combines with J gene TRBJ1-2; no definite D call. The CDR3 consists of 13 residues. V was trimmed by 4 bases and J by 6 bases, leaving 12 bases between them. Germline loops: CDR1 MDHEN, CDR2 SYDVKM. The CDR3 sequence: CASSSYSGHGYTF. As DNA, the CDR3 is TGTGCCAGCAGTTCCTATTCCGGGCATGGCTACACCTTC.

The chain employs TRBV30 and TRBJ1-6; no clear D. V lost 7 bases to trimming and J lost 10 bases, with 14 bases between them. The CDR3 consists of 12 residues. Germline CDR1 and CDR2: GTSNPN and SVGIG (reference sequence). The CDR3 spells CASGRPWSPLHF. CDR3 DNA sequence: TGTGCCTCAGGCCGACCGTGGTCACCCCTCCACTTT.

The CDR3, as DNA: TGTGCCAGCACCGCCTCCTCAGGGGGAGGGGACAAAAACATTCAGTACTTC. It encodes CASTASSGGGDKNIQYF. The chain carries TRBV28 and TRBJ2-4; D may correspond to TRBD1 or TRBD2 (7 bases each). V was trimmed by 7 bases and J by 3 bases, leaving 22 bases between them. Germline assignment: CDR1 MDHEN and CDR2 SYDVKM. The CDR3 has 17 amino acids.

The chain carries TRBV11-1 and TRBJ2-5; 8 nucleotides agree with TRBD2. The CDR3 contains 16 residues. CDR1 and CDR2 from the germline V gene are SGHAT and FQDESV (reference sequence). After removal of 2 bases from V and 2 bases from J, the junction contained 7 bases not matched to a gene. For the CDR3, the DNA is TGTGCCAGCAGCTTATATCGGGGGGGCAGACAAGAGACCCAGTACTTC. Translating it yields CASSLYRGGRQETQYF.

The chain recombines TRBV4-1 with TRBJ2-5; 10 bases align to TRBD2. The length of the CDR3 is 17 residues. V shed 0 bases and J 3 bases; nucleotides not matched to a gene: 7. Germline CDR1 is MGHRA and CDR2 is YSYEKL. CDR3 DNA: TGCGCCAGCAGCCAAGAACACGGCGGACTAGCGGAAGAGACCCAGTACTTC. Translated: CASSQEHGGLAEETQYF.

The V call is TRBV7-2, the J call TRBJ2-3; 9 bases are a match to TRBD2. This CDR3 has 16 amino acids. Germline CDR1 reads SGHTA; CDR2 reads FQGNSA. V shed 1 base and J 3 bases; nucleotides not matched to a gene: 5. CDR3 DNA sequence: TGTGCCAGCAGCTTAGGGGGAGCGGGAGGTACAGATACGCAGTATTTT. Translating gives CASSLGGAGGTDTQYF. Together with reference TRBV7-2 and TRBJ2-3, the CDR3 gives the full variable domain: GAGVSQSPSNKVTEKGKDVELRCDPISGHTALYWYRQSLGQGLEFLIYFQGNSAPDKSGLPSDRFSAERTGGSVSTLTIQRTQQEDSAVYLCASSLGGAGGTDTQYFGPGTRLTVL.

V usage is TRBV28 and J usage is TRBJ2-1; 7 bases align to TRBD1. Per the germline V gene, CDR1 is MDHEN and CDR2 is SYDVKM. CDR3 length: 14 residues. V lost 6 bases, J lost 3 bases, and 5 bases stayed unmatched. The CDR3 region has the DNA TGTGCCAGCAGCCGGGACAGCGGCTACAATGAGCAGTTCTTC. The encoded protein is CASSRDSGYNEQFF.

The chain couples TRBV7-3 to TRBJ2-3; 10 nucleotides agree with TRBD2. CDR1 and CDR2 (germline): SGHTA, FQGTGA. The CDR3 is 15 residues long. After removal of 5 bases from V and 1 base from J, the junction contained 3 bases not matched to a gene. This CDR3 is CASSRTSGRTDTQYF. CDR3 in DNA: TGTGCCAGCAGCCGGACTAGCGGCCGCACAGATACGCAGTATTTT. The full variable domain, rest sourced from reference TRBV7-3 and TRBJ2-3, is GAGVSQTPSNKVTEKGKYVELRCDPISGHTALYWYRQSLGQGPEFLIYFQGTGAADDSGLPNDRFFAVRPEGSVSTLKIQRTERGDSAVYLCASSRTSGRTDTQYFGPGTRLTVL.

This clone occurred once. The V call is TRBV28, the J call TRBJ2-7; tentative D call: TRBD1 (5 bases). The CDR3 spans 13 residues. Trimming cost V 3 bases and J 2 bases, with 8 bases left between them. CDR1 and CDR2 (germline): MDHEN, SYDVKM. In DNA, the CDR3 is TGTGCCAGCAGTTTCGCAGGGACCTACGAGCAGTACTTC. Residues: CASSFAGTYEQYF.

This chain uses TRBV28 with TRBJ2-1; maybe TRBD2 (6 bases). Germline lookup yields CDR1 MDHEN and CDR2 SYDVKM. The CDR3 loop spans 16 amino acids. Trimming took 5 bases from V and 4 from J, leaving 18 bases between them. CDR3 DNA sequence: TGTGCCAGCAGTGGAACGATAGCGGCAGTATACAATGAGCAGTTCTTC. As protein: CASSGTIAAVYNEQFF.

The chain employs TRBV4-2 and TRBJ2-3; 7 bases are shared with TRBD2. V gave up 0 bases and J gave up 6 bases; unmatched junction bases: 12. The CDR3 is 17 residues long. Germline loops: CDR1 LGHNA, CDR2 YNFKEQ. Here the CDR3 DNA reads TGTGCCAGCAGCCAAGATAGTGGGAGGGACCTCTCGGATACGCAGTATTTT. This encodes CASSQDSGRDLSDTQYF.

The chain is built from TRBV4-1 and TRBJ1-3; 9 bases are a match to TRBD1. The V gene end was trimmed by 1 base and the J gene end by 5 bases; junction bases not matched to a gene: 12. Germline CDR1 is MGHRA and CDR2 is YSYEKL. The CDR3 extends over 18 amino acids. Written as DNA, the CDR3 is TGCGCCAGCAGCCAAGGGGTGTGGGACAGGGAGTTAAGAAACACCATATATTTT. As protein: CASSQGVWDRELRNTIYF.

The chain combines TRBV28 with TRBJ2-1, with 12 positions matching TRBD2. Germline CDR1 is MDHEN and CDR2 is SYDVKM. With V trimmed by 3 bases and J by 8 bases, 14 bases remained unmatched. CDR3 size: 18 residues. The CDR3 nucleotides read TGTGCCAGCAGTTTGGGACCGACTAGCGGGAGCCGAGGTGATGAGCAGTTCTTC. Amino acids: CASSLGPTSGSRGDEQFF. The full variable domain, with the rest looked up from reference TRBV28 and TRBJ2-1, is DVKVTQSSRYLVKRTGEKVFLECVQDMDHENMFWYRQDPGLGLRLIYFSYDVKMKEKGDIPEGYSVSREKKERFSLILESASTNQTSMYLCASSLGPTSGSRGDEQFFGPGTRLTVL.

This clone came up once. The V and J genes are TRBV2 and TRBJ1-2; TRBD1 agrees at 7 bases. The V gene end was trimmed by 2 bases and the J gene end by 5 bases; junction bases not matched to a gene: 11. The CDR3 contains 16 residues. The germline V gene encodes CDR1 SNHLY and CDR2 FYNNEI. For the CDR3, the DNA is TGTGCCAGCAGTGAATCGCGGGACAGATTACCATATGGCTACACCTTC. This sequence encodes CASSESRDRLPYGYTF.

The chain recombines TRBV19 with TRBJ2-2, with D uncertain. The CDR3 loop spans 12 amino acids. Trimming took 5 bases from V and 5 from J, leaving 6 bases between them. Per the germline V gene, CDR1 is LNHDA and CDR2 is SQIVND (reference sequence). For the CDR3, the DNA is TGTGCCAGTAGTCTAGGGACCGGGGAGCTGTTTTTT. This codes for CASSLGTGELFF.

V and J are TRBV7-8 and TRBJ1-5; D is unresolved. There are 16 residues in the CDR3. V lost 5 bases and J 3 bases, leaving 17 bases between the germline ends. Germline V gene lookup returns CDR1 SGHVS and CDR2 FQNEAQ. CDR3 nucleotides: TGTGCCAGCAGCCCTGGCTTTGACTACGCCAATCAGCCCCAGCATTTT. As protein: CASSPGFDYANQPQHF. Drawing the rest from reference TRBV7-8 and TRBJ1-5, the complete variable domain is GAGVSQSPRYKVAKRGQDVALRCDPISGHVSLFWYQQALGQGPEFLTYFQNEAQLDKSGLPSDRFFAERPEGSVSTLKIQRTQQEDSAVYLCASSPGFDYANQPQHFGDGTRLSIL.

In DNA form, the CDR3 reads TGTGCCAGCAGTTTACAGAGCTCCTATAATTCACCCCTCCACTTT. Encoded protein: CASSLQSSYNSPLHF. V and J are TRBV28 and TRBJ1-6, with D uncertain. Germline V CDR1 and CDR2: MDHEN, SYDVKM. This CDR3 spans 15 amino acids. Trimming stripped 2 bases from V and 0 bases from J, with 5 bases between.

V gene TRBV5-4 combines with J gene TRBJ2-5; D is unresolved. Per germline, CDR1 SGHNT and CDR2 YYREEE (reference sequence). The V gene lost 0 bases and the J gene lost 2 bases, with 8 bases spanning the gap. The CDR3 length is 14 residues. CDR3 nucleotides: TGTGCCAGCAGCTTGGTGCAGGATCAAGAGACCCAGTACTTC. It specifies CASSLVQDQETQYF.